Presented here are 25 T cell receptor beta chains from one specimen sequenced in a study of Graves' ophthalmopathy and Graves' hyperthyroidism (dated by TCRdb to the late 2010s). Data came from an Illumina HiSeq 2000. For repertoire sequencing, TCR beta CDR3 regions were amplified from RNA transcripts. A first-round RT-PCR used HTBI primers with the Qiagen OneStep RT-PCR kit, followed by a second-round multiplex PCR, size selection and purification. Clones were called with MiXCR by TCRdb after fastp trimmed the public reads at Q25, and only in-frame beta chains were retained. A single entry per CDR3 protein holds the most common genes and DNA from its merged rows. This sample holds roughly 350,000 distinct CDR3 sequences; about 15% were observed only once. 2.4% of the sample is taken by the ten largest. Material for sequencing was peripheral blood. Source of these receptors: an adult woman with stable Graves' hyperthyroidism.

At least ten counts were recorded for this clonotype. DNA of the CDR3: TGTGCCAGCACTTCGGGGGGAATTGGCCAAGAGACCCAGTACTTC. Translation gives CASTSGGIGQETQYF. The chain carries TRBV2 and TRBJ2-5, with 7 positions matching TRBD2. V lost 7 bases and J lost 1; bases outside the gene matches: 9. CDR3 length: 15 residues. From germline, CDR1 is SNHLY and CDR2 FYNNEI.

For this clonotype: The conserved phenylalanine or tryptophan is not found at the CDR3 terminus, so this likely reflects a read error. It is unclear where the CDR3 begins or ends on the DNA, so no DNA is shown, and the CDR3 is as TCRdb lists it. V and J are TRBV11-3 and TRBJ2-2. The CDR3 is made up of 13 amino acids, end residues included. Germline V gene sequence: CDR1 SGHNT, CDR2 YENEEA. CDR3 sequence: CASSPTYTGELCL.

This clonotype was seen repeatedly, ten times or more. The chain combines TRBV7-2 with TRBJ2-4, with TRBD2 as a possible D gene (6 bases). Trimming pared 4 bases from V and 2 bases from J, leaving 18 bases between. The CDR3 consists of 17 residues. Per germline, CDR1 SGHTA and CDR2 FQGNSA. As DNA, the CDR3 is TGTGCCAGCAGCTCCGTAGGAGGGGCGGTCCCCAAAAACATTCAGTACTTC. This translates into CASSSVGGAVPKNIQYF.

This clonotype was seen a handful of times. This chain uses TRBV12-3 or TRBV12-4 with TRBJ2-7; D gene uncertain. The CDR3 has 12 amino acids. The V end lost 5 bases, the J end lost 6 bases, and 11 bases lay between the germline ends. CDR3 nucleotides: TGTGCCAGCAGTAAAGGACCCCTCGAGCAGTACTTC. Encoded protein: CASSKGPLEQYF.

This clonotype was detected ten times or more. V gene TRBV6-1 combines with J gene TRBJ1-1; 7 bases align to TRBD1. CDR3 length: 14 amino acids. Per the germline V gene, CDR1 is MNHNS and CDR2 is SASEGT. With 7 bases clipped from V and 5 bases from J, the junction kept 10 bases outside the gene matches. The CDR3 region has the DNA TGTGCCAGCAACAGACAGGGTAGGGATACTGAAGCTTTCTTT. Its translation: CASNRQGRDTEAFF.

This clonotype was picked up one time. The rearrangement uses TRBV5-8 and TRBJ2-5; 7 bases fit TRBD2. There are 14 residues in the CDR3. V dropped 2 bases and J dropped 5; count of bases not matched to a gene: 6. The germline gives CDR1 SGHTS, CDR2 YDEGEE. DNA for the CDR3: TGTGCCAGCAGCTTAAACTGGGGAGGGGAGACCCAGTACTTC. Translating gives CASSLNWGGETQYF.

In its sample, this clonotype was seen many times. The CDR3 spells CASSLTSGSGELFF. In nucleotides, the CDR3 is TGTGCCAGCAGTTTAACTAGCGGGAGTGGGGAGCTGTTTTTT. This chain uses TRBV28 with TRBJ2-2; TRBD2 agrees at 11 bases. V shed 2 bases and J 8 bases; nucleotides not matched to a gene: 1. Germline lookup yields CDR1 MDHEN and CDR2 SYDVKM. This CDR3 spans 14 amino acids.

This clonotype has at least ten counts. The chain joins TRBV2 to TRBJ1-1, with D perhaps TRBD1 (6 bases). The CDR3 contains 16 residues. Germline values: CDR1 SNHLY, CDR2 FYNNEI. With 5 bases removed from V and 1 base from J, the gap between germline ends came to 17 bases. CDR3 coding DNA: TGTGCCAGCAGTCCAGGAGGGGGAAGGAGGAACACTGAAGCTTTCTTT. It translates to CASSPGGGRRNTEAFF.

This clonotype was recorded many times. At one end the junction does not follow the germline gene, possibly because of a read error. This chain connects TRBV12-3 or TRBV12-4 to TRBJ2-4; D is possibly TRBD1 (6 bases). This CDR3 has 14 amino acids. In nucleotides, the CDR3 is TGTGCCAGCAGTTTAGGGCAGGGGTTAAACATTAAGTACTTC. This codes for CASSLGQGLNIKYF.

The J gene is TRBJ2-2, the V gene TRBV11-1; 9 nucleotides align to TRBD1. The CDR3 loop spans 15 amino acids. CDR1 and CDR2 from the germline V gene are SGHAT and FQDESV (reference sequence). Trimming took 6 bases from V and 3 from J; bases not matched to a gene: 5. As DNA, the CDR3 is TGTGCCAGCAGACGGCGACAGGGGGACACCGGGGAGCTGTTTTTT. Translating gives CASRRRQGDTGELFF.

This clonotype has ten or more counts. The chain carries TRBV19 and TRBJ2-7; tentatively, D is TRBD1 (5 bases). Trimming removed 5 bases from V and 0 bases from J, with 11 bases in between. Germline lookup yields CDR1 LNHDA and CDR2 SQIVND (reference sequence). This CDR3 has 14 residues. CDR3 sequence: CASSPGISSYEQYF. DNA for the CDR3: TGTGCCAGTAGTCCAGGGATCTCCTCCTACGAGCAGTACTTC.

In this sample, this clonotype turned up many times. V is TRBV6-1 and J is TRBJ2-5; maybe TRBD2 (6 bases). CDR1 MNHNS and CDR2 SASEGT come from the germline V gene. V lost 6 bases to trimming and J lost 1 base, with 9 bases between them. The CDR3 is made up of 13 amino acids. CDR3: CASRAGSQETQYF. The CDR3 DNA sequence: TGTGCCAGCAGGGCCGGGAGCCAAGAGACCCAGTACTTC.

This clonotype was counted only a few times. The rearrangement links TRBV6-5 to TRBJ1-3, with D tentatively TRBD1 (5 bases). The CDR3 is 17 amino acids. CDR1 is MNHEY, CDR2 SVGAGI, per germline. V dropped 0 bases and J dropped 0 bases, with 12 bases sitting between them. The CDR3 region is CASSYSMSGGSGNTIYF. The CDR3 region has the DNA TGTGCCAGCAGTTACTCGATGTCCGGGGGCTCTGGAAACACCATATATTTT.

On this clonotype itself: Mismatch with germline at one junction end may stem from a read error. V usage is TRBV30 and J usage is TRBJ1-2, with D maybe TRBD1 (6 bases). Per the germline V gene, CDR1 is GTSNPN and CDR2 is SVGIG (reference sequence). The CDR3 loop spans 14 amino acids. Here the CDR3 reads CAWKGDGLNHGFTF. DNA for the CDR3: TGTGCCTGGAAGGGGGACGGACTTAACCATGGCTTCACCTTC.

This clonotype was counted many times. The J gene is TRBJ2-2, the V gene TRBV28, with 12 bases that match TRBD2. Per germline, CDR1 MDHEN and CDR2 SYDVKM. The CDR3 loop spans 17 amino acids. Trimming removed 7 bases from V and 4 bases from J; junction bases left unmatched: 10. The CDR3 region is CASIGLAGKRGTGELFF. CDR3 bases: TGTGCCAGCATTGGACTAGCGGGAAAGCGCGGCACCGGGGAGCTGTTTTTT.

Many counts were recorded for this clonotype. CDR3 DNA sequence: TGCGCCAGCAGCCAAGGGAGGGGCACATCCTACGAGCAGTACTTC. This encodes CASSQGRGTSYEQYF. This chain connects TRBV4-1 to TRBJ2-7, with D possibly TRBD2 on 6 matching bases. The CDR3 spans 15 residues. Germline V CDR1 and CDR2: MGHRA, YSYEKL. V was clipped by 1 base and J by 1 base, with 11 bases between them.

This clonotype was counted many times. This rearrangement joins TRBV7-9 to TRBJ2-7; D gene unclear. V was trimmed by 5 bases and J by 2 bases, leaving 10 bases between them. Per germline, CDR1 SEHNR and CDR2 FQNEAQ (reference sequence). The CDR3 runs 13 residues. CDR3: CASSPRSTYEQYF. The CDR3 DNA is TGTGCCAGCAGCCCCCGCAGTACCTACGAGCAGTACTTC.

This clonotype occurred a few times. The chain has TRBV4-1 and TRBJ2-7; 9 positions match TRBD2. Germline loops: CDR1 MGHRA, CDR2 YSYEKL. After removal of 0 bases from V and 5 bases from J, the junction contained 11 bases not matched to a gene. The CDR3 runs to 17 residues. CDR3 nucleotide sequence: TGCGCCAGCAGCCAAGATGGGATTAGCGGGAGTCTCGACGAGCAGTACTTC. Translating it yields CASSQDGISGSLDEQYF.

This clonotype was counted at least ten times. V usage is TRBV20-1 and J usage is TRBJ1-1; D ambiguous. Trimming shortened V by 3 bases and J by 0 bases, and 17 bases separated the two germline ends. The CDR3 has 16 residues. The germline gives CDR1 DFQATT, CDR2 SNEGSKA (reference sequence). The CDR3, as DNA: TGCAGTGCTAGTCCCCCTGGAGTCAGAATGAACACTGAAGCTTTCTTT. It codes for CSASPPGVRMNTEAFF.

Many counts were recorded for this clonotype. This sequence joins TRBV12-3 or TRBV12-4 and TRBJ2-7; no clear D. V lost 10 bases, J lost 3 bases, and 16 bases lay in between. The CDR3 totals 13 residues. Here the CDR3 reads CATSYDRNYEQYF. CDR3 nucleotide sequence: TGTGCCACGTCCTACGACCGAAACTACGAGCAGTACTTC.

There are many counts of this clonotype. The chain combines TRBV30 with TRBJ1-1; D is undetermined. CDR3 size: 13 residues. Trimming stripped 3 bases from V and 1 base from J, with 9 bases between. Germline V gene sequence: CDR1 GTSNPN, CDR2 SVGIG (reference sequence). CDR3 DNA sequence: TGTGCCTGGAGCCGCCAGGAGAACACTGAAGCTTTCTTT. Translated: CAWSRQENTEAFF.

This clonotype was seen at least ten times. The chain recombines TRBV15 with TRBJ1-6; 7 bases map to TRBD1. From germline, CDR1 is LNHNV and CDR2 YYDKDF (reference sequence). V shed 0 bases and J 8 bases; nucleotides not matched to a gene: 4. This CDR3 contains 15 residues. The CDR3 reads CATSREDRVYSPLHF. Written as DNA, the CDR3 is TGTGCCACCAGCAGAGAAGACAGGGTTTATTCACCCCTCCACTTT.

To note about this clonotype: A junction boundary mismatches the germline segment, possibly from a read error. The chain has TRBV6-1 and TRBJ2-5, with D possibly matching TRBD2 (5 bases). The CDR3 length is 15 residues. The V gene's germline CDR1 is MNHNS and CDR2 SASEGT. The chain's CDR3 is CASITRIVEEETRYF. The CDR3 DNA reads as TGTGCCAGCATCACCCGGATCGTGGAGGAGGAGACCCGGTACTTC.

This clonotype was seen a handful of times. CDR3 coding DNA: TGTGCCAGCAGTTACTCGCACCGTCAAGAGACCCAGTACTTC. Protein product: CASSYSHRQETQYF. J is TRBJ2-5 and V is TRBV6-5; D is undetermined. This CDR3 has 14 residues. The germline gives CDR1 MNHEY, CDR2 SVGAGI. V was pared by 0 bases and J by 2 bases, with 7 bases between.

This clonotype was counted many times. The chain is built from TRBV28 and TRBJ2-7; unclear D gene. The length of the CDR3 is 16 residues. The V gene lost 3 bases and the J gene lost 0 bases, with 15 bases spanning the gap. The germline gives CDR1 MDHEN, CDR2 SYDVKM. As DNA, the CDR3 is TGTGCCAGCAGTTTTAGTGCCACCTTGAGCTCCTACGAGCAGTACTTC. This encodes CASSFSATLSSYEQYF.